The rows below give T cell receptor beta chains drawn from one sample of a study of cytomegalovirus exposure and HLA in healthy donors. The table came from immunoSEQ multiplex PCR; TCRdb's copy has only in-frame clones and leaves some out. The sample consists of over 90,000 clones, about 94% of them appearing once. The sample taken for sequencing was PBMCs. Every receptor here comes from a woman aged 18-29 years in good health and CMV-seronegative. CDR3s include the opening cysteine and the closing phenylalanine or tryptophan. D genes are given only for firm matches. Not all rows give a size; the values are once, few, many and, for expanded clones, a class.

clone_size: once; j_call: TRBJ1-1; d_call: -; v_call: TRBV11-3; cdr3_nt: TGTGCCAGCAGCGTCGAAGGAGCGACTGAAGCTTTCTTT; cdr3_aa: CASSVEGATEAFF
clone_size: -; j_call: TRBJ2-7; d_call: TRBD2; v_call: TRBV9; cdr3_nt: TGTGCCAGCGGGGCTAGCGGGAGCTACGAGCAGTACTTC; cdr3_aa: CASGASGSYEQYF
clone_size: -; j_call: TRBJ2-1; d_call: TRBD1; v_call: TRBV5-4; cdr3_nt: TGTGCCAGCAGCTTGACAGGGGGCGCCTACAATGAGCAGTTCTTC; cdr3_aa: CASSLTGGAYNEQFF
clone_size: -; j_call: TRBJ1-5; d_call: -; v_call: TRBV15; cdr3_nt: TGTGCCACCAGCAGAGATCCTGGGGCAGTCAATCAGCCCCAGCATTTT; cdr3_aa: CATSRDPGAVNQPQHF
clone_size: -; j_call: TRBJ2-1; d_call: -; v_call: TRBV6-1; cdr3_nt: TGTGCCAGCGAACCTTTAGCGGCGTACTACAATGAGCAGTTCTTC; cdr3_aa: CASEPLAAYYNEQFF
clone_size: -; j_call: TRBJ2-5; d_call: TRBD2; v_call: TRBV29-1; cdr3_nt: TGCAGCGTTGAGGGAGGGGACCTAGAGACCCAGTACTTC; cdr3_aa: CSVEGGDLETQYF
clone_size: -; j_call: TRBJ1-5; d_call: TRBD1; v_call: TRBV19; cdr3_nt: TGTGCCAGTACCGGGACAGGGTGGGGTGGCAATCAGCCCCAGCATTTT; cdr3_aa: CASTGTGWGGNQPQHF
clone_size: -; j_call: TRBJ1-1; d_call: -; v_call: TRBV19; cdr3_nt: TGTGCCAGTACACACCGTTTGATTACAGGGCATCACACTGAAGCTTTCTTT; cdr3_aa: CASTHRLITGHHTEAFF
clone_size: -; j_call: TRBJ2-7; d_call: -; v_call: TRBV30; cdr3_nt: TGTGCCTGGAGTCATCAGGGGGGCTACGAGCAGTACTTC; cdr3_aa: CAWSHQGGYEQYF
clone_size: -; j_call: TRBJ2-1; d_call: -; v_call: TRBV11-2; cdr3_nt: TGTGCCAGCAGCCCGCCTAACTACAATGAGCAGTTCTTC; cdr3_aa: CASSPPNYNEQFF
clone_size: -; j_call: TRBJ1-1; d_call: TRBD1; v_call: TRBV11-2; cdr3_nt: TGTGCCAGCAGCTTCCAGGGGACAGATTCAGCTTTCTTT; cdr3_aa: CASSFQGTDSAFF
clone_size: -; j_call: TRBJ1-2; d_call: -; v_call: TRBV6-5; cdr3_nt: TGTGCCAGCAGTTGGACGGACAGAGCTAACTATGGCTACACCTTC; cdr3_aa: CASSWTDRANYGYTF
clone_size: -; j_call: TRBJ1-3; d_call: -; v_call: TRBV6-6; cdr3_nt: TGTGCCAGCAGTTACTCGTCAGGCTCTGGAAACACCATATATTTT; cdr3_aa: CASSYSSGSGNTIYF
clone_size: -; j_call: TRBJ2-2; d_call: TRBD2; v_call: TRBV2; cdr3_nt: TGTGCCAGCACGGGACTAGCGGGGGGCTCACTCACCGGGGAGCTGTTTTTT; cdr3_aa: CASTGLAGGSLTGELFF
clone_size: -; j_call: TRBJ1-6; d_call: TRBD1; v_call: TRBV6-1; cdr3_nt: TGTGCCAGCAGTGACCGGGACAGTTTTAATTCACCCCTCCACTTT; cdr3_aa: CASSDRDSFNSPLHF
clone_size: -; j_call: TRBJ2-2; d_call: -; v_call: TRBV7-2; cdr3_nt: TGTGCCAGCAGGAGAGCTAACACCGGGGAGCTGTTTTTT; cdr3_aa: CASRRANTGELFF
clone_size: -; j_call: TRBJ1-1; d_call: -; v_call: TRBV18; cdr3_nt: TGTGCCAGCTCACTCGGAGCTCAGAACACTGAAGCTTTCTTT; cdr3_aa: CASSLGAQNTEAFF
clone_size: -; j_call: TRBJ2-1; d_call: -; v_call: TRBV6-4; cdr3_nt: TGTGCCAGCAGTGAGGCTTGGACAACTAATGAGCAGTTCTTC; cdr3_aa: CASSEAWTTNEQFF
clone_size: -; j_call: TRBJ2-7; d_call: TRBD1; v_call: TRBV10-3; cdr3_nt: TGTGCCATCAGCCCGACAGGGGATTGGGGGGAGCAGTACTTC; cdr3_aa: CAISPTGDWGEQYF
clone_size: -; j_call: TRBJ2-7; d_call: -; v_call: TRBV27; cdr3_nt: TGTGCCAGCAGTTTCTCTAGCGACCCCTACGAGCAGTACTTC; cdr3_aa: CASSFSSDPYEQYF
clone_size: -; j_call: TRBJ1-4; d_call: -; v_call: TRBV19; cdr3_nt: TGTGCCAGTAGTTCTCAGTCGGGTGAAAAACTGTTTTTT; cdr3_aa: CASSSQSGEKLFF
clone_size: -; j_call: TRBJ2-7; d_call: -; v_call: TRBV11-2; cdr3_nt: TGTGCCAGCAGCTCGCAGGGGGGTCCATACGAGCAGTACTTC; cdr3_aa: CASSSQGGPYEQYF
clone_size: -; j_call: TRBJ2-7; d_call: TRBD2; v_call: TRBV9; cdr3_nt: TGTGCCAGCAGCGTGGGGCTAGCGGGAGGTCTGACGTACGAGCAGTACTTC; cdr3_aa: CASSVGLAGGLTYEQYF
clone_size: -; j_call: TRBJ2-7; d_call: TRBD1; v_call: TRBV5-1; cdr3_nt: TGCGCCAGCAGCTTTAATGGACAGGCCGACGAGCAGTACTTC; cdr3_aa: CASSFNGQADEQYF
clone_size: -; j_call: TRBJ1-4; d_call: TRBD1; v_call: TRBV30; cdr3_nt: TGTGCCTGGAGCCTATGGGACTCGGGACAGTTTAATGAAAAACTGTTTTTT; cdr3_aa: CAWSLWDSGQFNEKLFF
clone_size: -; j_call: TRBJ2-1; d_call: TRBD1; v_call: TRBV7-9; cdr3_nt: TGTGCCAGCAGCCCCCGGACAGGGGACAGTGAGCAGTTCTTC; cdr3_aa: CASSPRTGDSEQFF
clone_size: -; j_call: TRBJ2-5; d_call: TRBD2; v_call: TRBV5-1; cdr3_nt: TGCGCCAGCAGGACTAGCGGGGGGGCCGAGACCCAGTACTTC; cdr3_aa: CASRTSGGAETQYF
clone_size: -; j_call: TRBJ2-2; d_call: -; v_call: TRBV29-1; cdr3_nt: TGCAGCGTTGAAGGAGCGGGCCTCACCGGGGAGCTGTTTTTT; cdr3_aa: CSVEGAGLTGELFF